The 31 T cell receptor beta chains reported below all come from one sample, sequenced in a study of Ad26.COV2.S vaccination and SARS-CoV-2 variants. The sample's treatment: around 19 received Ad26.COV2.S at low or high dose, single or two shots; roughly five received placebo; per-sample allocation not given. It was on day 63 after the first vaccine or placebo injection that samples were taken. Produced via immunoSEQ multiplex PCR; TCRdb's table is partial and in-frame only. The table shows more than 400,000 clones, with roughly 90% occurring only once. The sequenced sample was peripheral blood, obtained in a trial of Ad26.COV2.S vaccine versus placebo. Every receptor here comes from a person between 18 and 65 years old who received the Ad26.COV2.S COVID-19 vaccine or a placebo.

V is TRBV6-5 and J is TRBJ2-7, with 9 nucleotides matching TRBD1. The CDR3 covers 15 residues. The germline V gene has CDR1 MNHEY and CDR2 SVGAGI. V lost 6 bases, J lost 3 bases, and 9 bases stayed unmatched. CDR3 DNA sequence: TGTGCCAGCAGCCCACAGGGGGCAGCGATCTACGAGCAGTACTTC. This sequence encodes CASSPQGAAIYEQYF.

The chain recombines TRBV6-5 with TRBJ2-3; 9 positions agree with TRBD1. The V and J ends lost 5 bases and 2 bases, in that order; junction bases with no gene match: 5. The V gene's germline CDR1 is MNHEY and CDR2 SVGAGI. The CDR3 consists of 15 residues. The CDR3: CASSLRDRVTDTQYF. The CDR3 DNA is TGTGCCAGCAGTCTCCGGGACAGGGTCACAGATACGCAGTATTTT.

This clone was observed once. This chain links TRBV7-9 with TRBJ2-1; the D gene is possibly TRBD2 (7 bases). Germline V gene lookup returns CDR1 SEHNR and CDR2 FQNEAQ (reference sequence). Trimming left V 1 base short and J 8 bases short, with 12 bases between. The CDR3 consists of 14 residues. The CDR3 bases are TGTGCCAGCAGCTTAGGAGGGGGGGCTTATGAGCAGTTCTTC. It is translated as CASSLGGGAYEQFF.

The J gene is TRBJ2-7, the V gene TRBV5-1; 14 nucleotides line up with TRBD2. V gave up 4 bases and J gave up 4 bases; unmatched junction bases: 7. The CDR3 length is 16 residues. The V gene's germline CDR1 is SGHRS and CDR2 YFSETQ. CDR3 residues: CASSPKTSGGAYEQYF. In DNA form, the CDR3 reads TGCGCCAGCAGCCCCAAGACTAGCGGGGGGGCTTACGAGCAGTACTTC.

The genes are TRBV6-2 or TRBV6-3 and TRBJ2-7; possibly TRBD1 or TRBD2 for D (6 bases each). CDR1 and CDR2 from the germline V gene are MNHEY and SVGEGT. The CDR3 spans 15 residues. The V and J ends lost 5 bases and 6 bases respectively, with 20 bases between them. In DNA, the CDR3 is TGTGCCAGCAGTACGGAGGGGGTACGGCTAGGCGAGCAGTACTTC. It translates to CASSTEGVRLGEQYF.

The V gene is TRBV5-1, the J gene TRBJ2-1; D gene unclear. Germline loops: CDR1 SGHRS, CDR2 YFSETQ. This CDR3 has 14 residues. V was shortened by 7 bases and J by 0 bases, with 11 bases between the two germline ends. CDR3 loop: CASSPRDSYNEQFF. In DNA, the CDR3 is TGCGCCAGCTCTCCGAGAGACTCCTACAATGAGCAGTTCTTC.

The chain uses TRBV10-3 and TRBJ2-7; 8 nucleotides align to TRBD1. Germline-derived CDR1 and CDR2 are ENHRY and SYGVKD. J was trimmed by 9 bases and V by 3 bases; bases with no gene match: 13. The CDR3 runs 15 residues. The CDR3 DNA reads TGTGCCATCAGTGAAGTTCCAGGGGGCTTCCGGGGGCAGTACTTC. Its protein product is CAISEVPGGFRGQYF.

The rearrangement joins TRBV19 to TRBJ2-5; 10 positions match TRBD2. Germline values: CDR1 LNHDA, CDR2 SQIVND (reference sequence). With V trimmed by 3 bases and J by 5 bases, 6 bases remained unmatched. This CDR3 region has 15 residues. The CDR3 here is CASSMGLGLAETQYF. CDR3 nucleotides: TGTGCCAGTAGTATGGGGTTGGGACTAGCGGAGACCCAGTACTTC.

The chain has TRBV7-9 and TRBJ2-3; 9 bases are shared with TRBD2. With V trimmed by 4 bases and J by 3 bases, 2 bases remained unmatched. Germline loops: CDR1 SEHNR, CDR2 FQNEAQ (reference sequence). The CDR3 loop spans 14 amino acids. CDR3 nucleotides: TGTGCCAGCAGCTCTAGCGGGGCGACAGATACGCAGTATTTT. Encoded protein: CASSSSGATDTQYF.

The chain uses TRBV27 and TRBJ2-3; 12 bases map to TRBD2. Germline V lookup: CDR1 MNHEY, CDR2 SMNVEV (reference sequence). V lost 5 bases, J lost 1 base, and 7 bases stayed unmatched. The length of the CDR3 is 17 residues. CDR3 bases: TGTGCCAGCAGTACAAGACTAGCGGGGGACCGCACAGATACGCAGTATTTT. It codes for CASSTRLAGDRTDTQYF.

This chain uses TRBV5-1 with TRBJ1-2; D is unclear. CDR1 is SGHRS, CDR2 YFSETQ, per germline. Trimming pared 0 bases from V and 5 bases from J, leaving 11 bases between. This CDR3 comprises 14 residues. The CDR3 protein is CASSLAEQFYGYTF. For the CDR3, the DNA is TGCGCCAGCAGCTTGGCCGAACAGTTTTATGGCTACACCTTC.

This chain connects TRBV5-4 to TRBJ2-7; 10 bases match TRBD2. The CDR3 totals 15 residues. The germline CDR1 and CDR2 sequences are SGHNT and YYREEE (reference sequence). The junction had 3 bases not matched to a gene; V was cut back by 0 bases and J by 3 bases. The chain's CDR3 is CASSLELAGIYEQYF. In DNA, the CDR3 is TGTGCCAGCAGCTTGGAACTAGCGGGGATCTACGAGCAGTACTTC.

The CDR3 loop reads CASSFNRDRFPGNTIYF. In DNA, the CDR3 is TGTGCCAGCAGCTTCAACAGGGATAGGTTCCCTGGAAACACCATATATTTT. The J gene is TRBJ1-3, the V gene TRBV9, with D perhaps matching TRBD1 (6 bases). This CDR3 spans 17 amino acids. From germline, CDR1 is SGDLS and CDR2 YYNGEE. V was cut by 4 bases and J by 2 bases, with 19 bases left in between.

The chain joins TRBV7-9 to TRBJ2-6, with D perhaps given as TRBD1 or TRBD2 (5 bases each). The CDR3 is 18 amino acids. Germline CDR1 reads SEHNR; CDR2 reads FQNEAQ (reference sequence). Trimming removed 1 base at V and 0 bases at J, with 13 bases between. CDR3 DNA: TGTGCCAGCAGCTTAGGGGACGTAATAAGCTCTGGGGCCAACGTCCTGACTTTC. Translating it yields CASSLGDVISSGANVLTF.

This clone occurred once. Other DNA sequences in the same sample also yield this CDR3. The CDR3 protein is CASSQGGSYEQYF. The CDR3 region has the DNA TGCGCCAGCAGCCAAGGGGGCTCCTACGAGCAGTACTTC. This rearrangement joins TRBV4-3 to TRBJ2-7; D is undetermined. Germline CDR1 is LGHNA and CDR2 is YSLEER. The CDR3 length is 13 residues. V was cut by 1 base and J by 0 bases, with 4 bases left in between.

V and J are TRBV3-1 (or the pseudogene TRBV3-2) and TRBJ2-2, with 8 bases that match TRBD1. The CDR3 spans 19 residues. Germline CDR1 and CDR2: LGHDT and YNNKEL (reference sequence). V was pared by 1 base and J by 0 bases, with 10 bases of the junction left unmatched. The CDR3 sequence: CASSQAGCDRGPNTGELFF. CDR3 sequence (DNA): TGTGCCAGCAGCCAAGCTGGTTGCGACAGGGGACCGAACACCGGGGAGCTGTTTTTT.

The V and J genes are TRBV11-2 and TRBJ1-5; D is uncertain. V was cut by 3 bases and J by 6 bases, with 9 bases left in between. Germline V gene data show CDR1 as SGHAT and CDR2 as FQNNGV. CDR3 size: 13 residues. The CDR3 spells CASSFRLFQPQHF. The CDR3 DNA reads TGTGCCAGCAGCTTTAGGTTGTTTCAGCCCCAGCATTTT.

The chain employs TRBV18 and TRBJ2-7; D might be TRBD2 (6 bases). Per germline, CDR1 KGHSH and CDR2 LQKENI. V lost 2 bases to trimming and J lost 3 bases, with 14 bases between them. This CDR3 is 15 amino acids long. CDR3 coding DNA: TGTGCCAGCTCACCATCCCCGGGGGAAGGCTACGAGCAGTACTTC. Amino acid sequence: CASSPSPGEGYEQYF.

The CDR3 DNA follows: TGTGCCAGCAGCCCCGAGGGGCGGGGGGGCCTCAACTACAATGAGCAGTTCTTC. It translates to CASSPEGRGGLNYNEQFF. V gene TRBV7-8 combines with J gene TRBJ2-1; 9 nucleotides align to TRBD2. The V and J ends lost 5 bases and 3 bases, in that order; junction bases with no gene match: 14. Germline V lookup: CDR1 SGHVS, CDR2 FQNEAQ. The length of the CDR3 is 18 residues.

The V gene is TRBV11-2, the J gene TRBJ1-6, with 8 bases that match TRBD1. This CDR3 region has 17 residues. The V segment lost 1 base and the J segment 3 bases; nucleotides outside the gene matches: 5. In germline, CDR1 is SGHAT, CDR2 FQNNGV. CDR3 loop: CASSLGPTGVYNSPLHF. CDR3 sequence (DNA): TGTGCCAGCAGCTTAGGACCGACAGGGGTCTATAATTCACCCCTCCACTTT.

This chain joins TRBV7-9 and TRBJ1-2, with D tentatively TRBD1 (5 bases). The CDR3 is made up of 13 amino acids. Trimming cost V 5 bases and J 4 bases, with 11 bases left between them. Germline lookup yields CDR1 SEHNR and CDR2 FQNEAQ (reference sequence). CDR3 coding DNA: TGTGCCAGCAGCCCCGGGGGTAGCTATGGCTACACCTTC. This sequence encodes CASSPGGSYGYTF.

The chain is built from TRBV19 and TRBJ1-5, with D perhaps matching TRBD1 (6 bases). The CDR3 extends over 13 amino acids. Per the germline V gene, CDR1 is LNHDA and CDR2 is SQIVND (reference sequence). V lost 7 bases and J lost 6, with 13 bases in between. The CDR3, as DNA: TGTGCCAGTACCTGGGGGGCTGGTCAGCCCCAGCATTTT. This encodes CASTWGAGQPQHF.

Written as DNA, the CDR3 is TGTGCCAGCAGTAATCCGGGACAGGGGACCTACGAGCAGTACTTC. It yields the protein CASSNPGQGTYEQYF. The rearrangement uses TRBV6-5 and TRBJ2-7; TRBD1 matches 10 bases. The ends lost 5 bases at V and 2 bases at J; junction bases unmatched: 6. The CDR3 length is 15 residues. The germline V gene encodes CDR1 MNHEY and CDR2 SVGAGI.

The chain links TRBV5-4 to TRBJ1-2, with 7 bases aligning to TRBD1. The CDR3 is made up of 13 amino acids. In germline, CDR1 is SGHNT, CDR2 YYREEE (reference sequence). J was trimmed by 4 bases and V by 3 bases; bases with no gene match: 3. The CDR3 sequence is CASSSGQIYGYTF. CDR3 nucleotides: TGTGCCAGCAGCTCGGGACAGATCTATGGCTACACCTTC.

V is TRBV7-2 and J is TRBJ1-4; 10 nucleotides line up with TRBD1. Germline lookup yields CDR1 SGHTA and CDR2 FQGNSA. There are 14 residues in the CDR3. Germline trimming cut 8 bases from V and 8 bases from J; bases unmatched to any gene: 8. The CDR3 loop reads CASGWDRGVEKLFF. The CDR3 DNA reads TGTGCCAGCGGTTGGGACAGGGGTGTGGAAAAACTGTTTTTT.

Of note for this clone: Distinct nucleotide sequences in the sample also encode this CDR3. The chain couples TRBV7-2 to TRBJ1-2; D is undetermined. The CDR3 runs 13 residues. The V gene lost 5 bases and the J gene lost 0 bases, with 7 bases spanning the gap. Germline CDR1 SGHTA, CDR2 FQGNSA. CDR3 DNA sequence: TGTGCCAGCAGCGTTCAGGCTAACTATGGCTACACCTTC. It specifies CASSVQANYGYTF.

Turning to this clone: Other DNA sequences in this specimen translate into the identical CDR3. The chain employs TRBV18 and TRBJ2-5; 10 bases are shared with TRBD1. V shed 6 bases and J 4 bases; nucleotides not matched to a gene: 5. Germline loops: CDR1 KGHSH, CDR2 LQKENI. CDR3 size: 14 residues. CDR3 residues: CASSPDRGGETQYF. The CDR3 region has the DNA TGTGCCAGCTCGCCGGACAGGGGGGGAGAGACCCAGTACTTC.

CDR3: CASTRWGSDGYTF. For the CDR3, the DNA is TGTGCCAGCACTCGTTGGGGGTCAGATGGCTACACCTTC. The V gene is TRBV6-5, the J gene TRBJ1-2; D is perhaps TRBD1 (5 bases). CDR3 size: 13 residues. With 7 bases removed from V and 6 bases from J, the gap between germline ends came to 15 bases. Germline assignment: CDR1 MNHEY and CDR2 SVGAGI.

This clone was recorded once. The chain is built from TRBV6-5 and TRBJ2-3; TRBD2 aligns across 8 bases. The V segment lost 8 bases and the J segment 5 bases; nucleotides outside the gene matches: 9. The CDR3 length is 14 residues. Germline CDR1 reads MNHEY; CDR2 reads SVGAGI. The CDR3 spells CASSREGGGDTQYF. The DNA for the CDR3 is TGTGCCAGCTCCCGGGAGGGGGGCGGAGATACGCAGTATTTT.

The chain combines TRBV5-6 with TRBJ2-2, with 9 bases lining up with TRBD2. This CDR3 is 17 amino acids long. Trimming at V came to 1 base and at J to 4 bases, leaving 8 bases not matched to a gene. Germline V gives CDR1 SGHDT, CDR2 YYEEEE. The CDR3 sequence: CASSLLGGGAGTGELFF. Written as DNA, the CDR3 is TGTGCCAGCAGCTTGCTTGGCGGGGGGGCCGGCACCGGGGAGCTGTTTTTT.

This chain connects TRBV19 to TRBJ1-3, with D possibly TRBD1 on 5 matching bases. The ends were cut back, 8 bases at V and 0 bases at J, with 26 bases in the middle. This CDR3 is built from 19 residues. CDR1 is LNHDA and CDR2 is SQIVND in the germline V gene (reference sequence). The CDR3 spells CASFPMGPNLLSSGNTIYF. In DNA, the CDR3 is TGTGCCAGTTTCCCTATGGGACCGAATCTGTTAAGCTCTGGAAACACCATATATTTT.